This T cell receptor (beta chain) was recorded in a study of early T cells in non-severe SARS-CoV-2 infection. Overall study: Whole-blood bulk RNA, unsorted, was sequenced, and chains were unpaired.

V lost 7 bases, J lost 8 bases, and 18 bases lay in between. This CDR3 has 13 amino acids. Germline CDR1 and CDR2: SQVTM and ANQGSEA. Using its own MiXCR run on the 5' RACE reads, TCRdb lists one record per CDR3 protein. Of 85,000 to 120,000 distinct CDR3 sequences detected, around 14% appear once; the ten largest clones hold about 6%. The sequencing sample was made of whole blood. The TCR sequence derives from an adult who was a healthcare worker with PCR-confirmed SARS-CoV-2 infection or an uninfected control (not recorded which). The rearrangement joins TRBV29-1 to TRBJ2-1; TRBD2 might be the D (6 bases). DNA for the CDR3: TGCAGCGCCGGGACTCTAGAAGTCGATGAGCAGTTCTTC. This translates into CSAGTLEVDEQFF.